This TCR beta chain comes out of a study of blood T cells in healthy people across ages. Trimming cost V 5 bases and J 6 bases, with 23 bases left between them. Germline V lookup: CDR1 DFQATT, CDR2 SNEGSKA (reference sequence). This CDR3 is 15 amino acids long. The second PCR ran roughly 6 to 12 cycles with a sample-barcoded 5' primer and J-beta primers. Researchers report that each sample yielded at least 2.5 million CDR3-containing paired-end reads. MiXCR, run by TCRdb on the 5' RACE reads, gives a single entry per CDR3 protein. The repertoire includes approximately 730,000 distinct CDR3 sequences, roughly 44% of them detected once, and less than 25% sits in the top ten.

The gene calls are TRBV20-1 and TRBJ2-7, with D perhaps TRBD2 (5 bases). The specimen sequenced was blood. The sequence came from a woman between 55 and 75 years old in good health. CDR3 region: CSAPSPTTPFSEQYF. DNA of the CDR3: TGCAGTGCTCCCTCCCCGACTACCCCTTTTTCCGAGCAGTACTTC.